The TCR beta chain described here comes from a study of blood T cell repertoires in COVID-19. Study-wide context: T cells, B-cell-depleted T cells, or PBMCs supplied cDNA or gDNA.

Here immunoSEQ multiplex PCR was the method, and the copy in TCRdb shows in-frame clones only, minus some. Altogether 200,000 to 300,000 clones are present, around 90% being singletons, with the ten largest covering approximately 3.4%. A COVID-19 case was met by exposed participants within 2 weeks before study entry. CDR1 and CDR2 (germline): KGHDR, SFDVKD. There are 13 residues in the CDR3. V dropped 8 bases and J dropped 5; count of bases not matched to a gene: 5. The sequence was obtained from a woman aged 40 to 55 who had been exposed to COVID-19. The specimen was PBMCs or T cells enriched from blood (not recorded which). V usage is TRBV24-1 and J usage is TRBJ1-1, with TRBD1 identical over 9 bases. DNA of the CDR3: TGTGCCACCAAGGACAGGGGAGGGACTGAAGCTTTCTTT. Translation: CATKDRGGTEAFF.